This TCR beta chain was profiled in a study of T cells after yellow fever vaccination. Synthesis of TCR cDNA relied on 5'RACE template switching, which attached a universal primer site and UMIs. One entry per CDR3 protein results from TCRdb running MiXCR on the 5' RACE reads. The sample lists 250,000 to 400,000 distinct CDR3 sequences, over 3.5% occurring once. General observations from the study: Subsequent to the booster, the majority of primary-vaccination clones reappeared (around 95% CD4, approximately 90% CD8). The bulk population could contribute abundant contaminating clonotypes to FACS-sorted repertoires.

Only a few counts were recorded for this clonotype. The target antigen is unknown. The CDR3 contains 17 residues. Trimming left V 5 bases short and J 2 bases short, with 19 bases between. This TCR was sampled from a man between 18 and 29 years old who received the YFV17D yellow fever vaccine. J is TRBJ1-5 and V is TRBV12-3 or TRBV12-4; weak D call: TRBD1 (6 bases). The sample consisted of PBMCs, taken 15 days after the yellow fever booster vaccination. CDR3 residues: CASSPSRGGVGNQPQHF. In DNA form, the CDR3 reads TGTGCCAGCAGTCCCTCCCGAGGGGGGGTCGGCAATCAGCCCCAGCATTTT.